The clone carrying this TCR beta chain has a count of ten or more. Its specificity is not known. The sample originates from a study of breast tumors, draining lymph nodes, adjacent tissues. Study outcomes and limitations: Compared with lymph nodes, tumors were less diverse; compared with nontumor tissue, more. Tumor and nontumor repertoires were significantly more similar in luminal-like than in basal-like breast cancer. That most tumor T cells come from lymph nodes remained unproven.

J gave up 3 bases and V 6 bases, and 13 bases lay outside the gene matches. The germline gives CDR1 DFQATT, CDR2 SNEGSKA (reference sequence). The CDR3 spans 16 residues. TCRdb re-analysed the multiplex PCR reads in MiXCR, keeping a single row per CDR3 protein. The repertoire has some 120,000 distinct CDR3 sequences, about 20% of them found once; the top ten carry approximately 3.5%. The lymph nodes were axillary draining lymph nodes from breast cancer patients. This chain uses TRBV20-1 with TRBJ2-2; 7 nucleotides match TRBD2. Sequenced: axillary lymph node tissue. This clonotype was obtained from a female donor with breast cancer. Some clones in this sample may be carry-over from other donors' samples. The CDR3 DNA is TGCAGTGCCCCTGGACTAGTCGGGACGGACACCGGGGAGCTGTTTTTT. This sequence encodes CSAPGLVGTDTGELFF.